The 29 T cell receptor beta chains below all came from one sample that was sequenced in a study of Graves' ophthalmopathy and Graves' hyperthyroidism. Amplification of TCR beta CDR3 regions used RNA transcripts. The library came from an HTBI-primed first-round RT-PCR and a second-round multiplex PCR. Each CDR3 protein is one row after TCRdb ran MiXCR on the multiplex PCR reads. The sample lists some 350,000 distinct CDR3 sequences, about a sixth occurring once. Material for sequencing was peripheral blood. The receptors were sampled from an adult woman with stable Graves' hyperthyroidism.

The chain employs TRBV12-3 or TRBV12-4 and TRBJ1-1; the D gene is possibly TRBD1 (5 bases). This CDR3 comprises 12 residues. V lost 6 bases to trimming and J lost 8 bases, with 13 bases between them. The CDR3 loop reads CASRPGAREAFF. CDR3 bases: TGTGCCAGCAGACCCGGGGCCAGGGAAGCTTTCTTT.

The sample holds a few counts of this clonotype. V and J are TRBV30 and TRBJ2-7, with D possibly being TRBD1 or TRBD2 (5 bases each). This CDR3 region has 16 residues. The V end lost 0 bases, the J end lost 6 bases, and 21 bases lay between the germline ends. Germline CDR1 GTSNPN, CDR2 SVGIG (reference sequence). As DNA, the CDR3 is TGTGCCTGGAGTGTACTGGACTCCCTGGGGCTGGGCGAGCAGTACTTC. It encodes CAWSVLDSLGLGEQYF.

As concerns this clonotype: It may be a read error: a sequence one base away is much more abundant. The CDR3 sequence is CSARFLDLYSPLHF. CDR3 nucleotides: TGCAGTGCTAGATTCCTGGACCTTTATTCACCCCTCCACTTT. The chain has TRBV20-1 and TRBJ1-6; D is unresolved. V lost 2 bases to trimming and J lost 8 bases, with 13 bases between them. Per germline, CDR1 DFQATT and CDR2 SNEGSKA (reference sequence). This CDR3 is 14 amino acids long.

This clonotype was observed many times. The rearrangement links TRBV27 to TRBJ2-5, with D perhaps matching TRBD2 (5 bases). CDR1 MNHEY and CDR2 SMNVEV come from the germline V gene (reference sequence). This CDR3 spans 13 amino acids. The V gene lost 10 bases and the J gene lost 1 base, with 13 bases spanning the gap. The CDR3 DNA reads TGTGCCACCAGGATGGGGAGCCAAGAGACCCAGTACTTC. Protein product: CATRMGSQETQYF.

In its sample, this clonotype was seen many times. The chain is built from TRBV30 and TRBJ1-2; D is ambiguous. Germline-derived CDR1 and CDR2 are GTSNPN and SVGIG (reference sequence). Trimming took off 2 bases at V and 1 base at J, with 14 bases between the two ends. The CDR3 has 15 residues. CDR3 DNA sequence: TGTGCCTGGAGTAAGGTGTCGGTACATAACTATGGCTACACCTTC. Its translation: CAWSKVSVHNYGYTF.

This clonotype turned up a few times. V usage is TRBV30 and J usage is TRBJ1-3, with D possibly matching TRBD1 (6 bases). This CDR3 contains 15 residues. Trimming removed 2 bases at V and 2 bases at J, with 13 bases between. The germline gives CDR1 GTSNPN, CDR2 SVGIG (reference sequence). The CDR3 nucleotides are TGTGCCTGGAGTCCAGGGGCTTACGCTGGAAACACCATATATTTT. It is translated as CAWSPGAYAGNTIYF.

The J gene is TRBJ2-5, the V gene TRBV29-1, with TRBD2 identical over 8 bases. The CDR3 loop spans 11 amino acids. The germline CDR1 and CDR2 sequences are SQVTM and ANQGSEA. The CDR3 sequence: CTGGAEETQYF. The CDR3 region has the DNA TGCACCGGGGGGGCGGAGGAGACCCAGTACTTC.

This clonotype appeared many times. The chain couples TRBV7-2 to TRBJ2-2; TRBD1 aligns across 7 bases. The CDR3 is 16 residues long. V lost 5 bases and J lost 5; bases outside the gene matches: 11. Germline CDR1 SGHTA, CDR2 FQGNSA. The CDR3 DNA reads as TGTGCCAGCAGCCCCCAGCCGGGACAGAGAACCGGGGAGCTGTTTTTT. It specifies CASSPQPGQRTGELFF. Filled out from reference TRBV7-2 and TRBJ2-2, the complete variable domain reads GAGVSQSPSNKVTEKGKDVELRCDPISGHTALYWYRQSLGQGLEFLIYFQGNSAPDKSGLPSDRFSAERTGGSVSTLTIQRTQQEDSAVYLCASSPQPGQRTGELFFGEGSRLTVL.

This clonotype was recorded at least ten times. This chain joins TRBV10-3 and TRBJ1-1; possibly TRBD1 for D (6 bases). CDR3 size: 15 residues. The germline V gene encodes CDR1 ENHRY and CDR2 SYGVKD. Trimming removed 5 bases at V and 5 bases at J, with 18 bases between. CDR3: CAISPGQGGGTEAFF. In DNA form, the CDR3 reads TGTGCCATCAGTCCGGGCCAAGGGGGAGGGACTGAAGCTTTCTTT.

V usage is TRBV20-1 and J usage is TRBJ2-7; TRBD1 matches 10 bases. Germline values: CDR1 DFQATT, CDR2 SNEGSKA (reference sequence). The CDR3 spans 13 residues. The V gene end was trimmed by 5 bases and the J gene end by 4 bases; junction bases not matched to a gene: 5. CDR3 sequence (DNA): TGCAGTGCTGCGACAGGGGGCGCGTACGAGCAGTACTTC. This codes for CSAATGGAYEQYF.

The chain combines TRBV6-6 with TRBJ2-7; 9 bases map to TRBD1. The CDR3 has 21 residues. Germline CDR1 reads MNHNY; CDR2 reads SVGAGI (reference sequence). The V and J ends lost 5 bases and 4 bases, in that order; junction bases with no gene match: 27. The DNA of the CDR3 is TGTGCCAGCAGTCGCCTAAAGAACTGGGTCCCGGGACAGGGTAATCGGTACGAGCAGTACTTC. Its protein is CASSRLKNWVPGQGNRYEQYF.

This clonotype was counted many times. CDR3: CASKMDRGNSPLHF. CDR3 nucleotides: TGTGCCAGCAAAATGGACAGGGGAAATTCACCCCTCCACTTT. This rearrangement joins TRBV28 to TRBJ1-6, with TRBD1 identical over 9 bases. Trimming at V came to 7 bases and at J to 7 bases, leaving 5 bases not matched to a gene. This CDR3 contains 14 residues. CDR1 MDHEN and CDR2 SYDVKM come from the germline V gene.

The table lists this clonotype with many counts. This chain joins TRBV6-5 and TRBJ1-2, with D possibly TRBD1 on 6 matching bases. The CDR3 has 12 amino acids. V gave up 4 bases and J gave up 12 bases, with 15 bases separating them. Germline CDR1 reads MNHEY; CDR2 reads SVGAGI. Here the CDR3 reads CASSSRDTGNTF. CDR3 sequence (DNA): TGTGCCAGCAGTTCCCGGGACACGGGGAACACCTTC.

Many counts were recorded for this clonotype. V gene TRBV9 combines with J gene TRBJ2-7; no firm D call. Germline V gives CDR1 SGDLS, CDR2 YYNGEE. This CDR3 contains 13 residues. V lost 0 bases to trimming and J lost 2 bases, with 6 bases between them. The CDR3 coding sequence is TGTGCCAGCAGCGTAGGGGGTACCTACGAGCAGTACTTC. As protein: CASSVGGTYEQYF.

This clonotype appeared once. The gene calls are TRBV15 and TRBJ2-5, with no clear D. The CDR3 consists of 15 residues. Germline V gene data show CDR1 as LNHNV and CDR2 as YYDKDF (reference sequence). The V end lost 3 bases, the J end lost 5 bases, and 16 bases lay between the germline ends. In DNA form, the CDR3 reads TGTGCCACCAGCAGCTTAGTGCAGGAAAGGGAGACCCAGTACTTC. Translating gives CATSSLVQERETQYF. The variable domain in full, with the rest retrieved from reference TRBV15 and TRBJ2-5, is DAMVIQNPRYQVTQFGKPVTLSCSQTLNHNVMYWYQQKSSQAPKLLFHYYDKDFNNEADTPDNFQSRRPNTSFCFLDIRSPGLGDTAMYLCATSSLVQERETQYFGPGTRLLVL.

This clonotype was observed at least ten times. A much bigger clone sits one base away, suggesting this may be a read error. The rearrangement links TRBV12-3 or TRBV12-4 to TRBJ1-1, with a tentative D call TRBD1 (5 bases). This CDR3 region has 14 residues. The CDR3 DNA reads as TGTGCCAGCAGTTTTGGGGGGGTGAACGCTGAAGCTTTCTTT. Translating it yields CASSFGGVNAEAFF.

This clonotype has at least ten counts. The chain is built from TRBV25-1 and TRBJ1-1, with D possibly matching TRBD1 (5 bases). This CDR3 region has 13 residues. Per germline, CDR1 MGHDK and CDR2 SYGVNS. Trimming cost V 2 bases and J 7 bases, with 11 bases left between them. CDR3: CASSEPGAGEAFF. The CDR3 coding sequence is TGTGCCAGCAGTGAACCCGGGGCCGGTGAAGCTTTCTTT.

This clonotype showed up many times. V gene TRBV11-3 combines with J gene TRBJ2-5; the D call may be TRBD1 or TRBD2 (5 bases each). The CDR3 loop spans 17 amino acids. Trimming took off 2 bases at V and 3 bases at J, with 19 bases between the two ends. Germline values: CDR1 SGHNT, CDR2 YENEEA. The DNA for the CDR3 is TGTGCCAGCAGCTTATGGGGGTCACCCGATGGAAAAGAGACCCAGTACTTC. Its protein product is CASSLWGSPDGKETQYF.

This clonotype was picked up many times. The chain combines TRBV10-2 with TRBJ1-1; D is perhaps TRBD1 (5 bases). The germline V and J ends were trimmed by 1 base and 4 bases, with 7 bases remaining between them. The CDR3 covers 13 residues. Germline V gene sequence: CDR1 WSHSY, CDR2 SAAADI. The CDR3 here is CASSEWGGTEAFF. In nucleotides, the CDR3 is TGCGCCAGCAGTGAGTGGGGGGGCACTGAAGCTTTCTTT.

This clonotype has a count of ten or more. This chain links TRBV20-1 with TRBJ2-5; D remains unclear. Germline-derived CDR1 and CDR2 are DFQATT and SNEGSKA (reference sequence). V was pared by 2 bases and J by 5 bases, with 18 bases between. The CDR3 runs 15 residues. CDR3 DNA sequence: TGCAGTGCTAGACCCCCCTCCAAAGGCATGGAGACCCAGTACTTC. Protein sequence: CSARPPSKGMETQYF.

This clonotype was seen at least ten times. This sequence joins TRBV12-3 or TRBV12-4 and TRBJ1-1; D perhaps matches TRBD1 (6 bases). The CDR3 sequence is 16 residues long. The ends were cut back, 0 bases at V and 8 bases at J, with 19 bases in the middle. The CDR3 nucleotides are TGTGCCAGCAGTTTAGCGCAAGCGTGGGGGCCCCCCGAAGCTTTCTTT. Translating gives CASSLAQAWGPPEAFF.

This clonotype was counted a few times. The final CDR3 position lacks the conserved phenylalanine or tryptophan, pointing to a likely read error. The chain recombines TRBV19 with TRBJ2-5, with 9 bases matching TRBD2. Unmatched junction bases numbered 5, after V lost 5 bases and J lost 1 base. The CDR3 totals 15 residues. CDR1 and CDR2 (germline): LNHDA, SQIVND (reference sequence). This CDR3 is CASSLSAGGQETQYL. CDR3 in DNA: TGTGCCAGTAGTCTATCAGCGGGAGGCCAAGAGACCCAGTACCTC.

This clonotype appeared a few times. This chain joins TRBV7-2 and TRBJ1-1; D is undetermined. V gave up 0 bases and J gave up 0 bases, with 5 bases separating them. Germline V CDR1 and CDR2: SGHTA, FQGNSA. CDR3 length equals 14 residues. The CDR3 sequence is CASSLAYLNTEAFF. The CDR3 region has the DNA TGTGCCAGCAGCTTAGCCTACCTGAACACTGAAGCTTTCTTT.

In this sample, this clonotype turned up many times. The chain joins TRBV28 to TRBJ2-7; 10 bases map to TRBD2. J lost 2 bases, V lost 6 bases, and 7 bases had no gene match. CDR1 and CDR2 from the germline V gene are MDHEN and SYDVKM. The CDR3 sequence is 15 residues long. Here the CDR3 DNA reads TGTGCCAGCAGGATGACTAGCGGGTATACCTACGAGCAGTACTTC. Translation: CASRMTSGYTYEQYF.

This clonotype was seen more than once but under ten times. This chain connects TRBV7-9 to TRBJ2-3; D is uncertain. CDR3 length equals 12 residues. Germline CDR1 and CDR2: SEHNR and FQNEAQ (reference sequence). Deletions cut 7 bases from V and 6 bases from J, with 11 bases between. The CDR3 DNA follows: TGTGCCAGCACCCCAGGCAAGGATACGCAGTATTTT. Translation: CASTPGKDTQYF. The full variable domain, rest sourced from reference TRBV7-9 and TRBJ2-3, is DTGVSQNPRHKITKRGQNVTFRCDPISEHNRLYWYRQTLGQGPEFLTYFQNEAQLEKSRLLSDRFSAERPKGSFSTLEIQRTEQGDSAMYLCASTPGKDTQYFGPGTRLTVL.

The table lists this clonotype with many counts. The chain couples TRBV12-3 or TRBV12-4 to TRBJ2-2; possible D gene TRBD1, 5 bases. Trimming left V 5 bases short and J 7 bases short, with 14 bases between. The CDR3 consists of 14 residues. The CDR3: CASSPQGDSGELFF. The CDR3 DNA reads TGTGCCAGCAGTCCCCAGGGTGATAGCGGGGAGCTGTTTTTT.

The V gene is TRBV27, the J gene TRBJ1-6; D remains ambiguous. CDR1 is MNHEY, CDR2 SMNVEV, per germline (reference sequence). This CDR3 spans 14 amino acids. Between the trimmed V and J ends, which lost 3 bases and 7 bases, there was a span of 10 bases. The CDR3 here is CASSLASRNSPLHF. As DNA, the CDR3 is TGTGCCAGCAGTTTGGCTAGCAGGAATTCACCCCTCCACTTT.

This clonotype turned up a few times. V usage is TRBV25-1 and J usage is TRBJ2-2, with 8 bases lining up with TRBD1. This CDR3 contains 14 residues. Germline loops: CDR1 MGHDK, CDR2 SYGVNS. The trim removed 7 bases at V and 4 bases at J, leaving 5 bases unmatched. CDR3 residues: CASTQGASTGELFF. CDR3 sequence (DNA): TGTGCCAGCACGCAGGGGGCGAGCACCGGGGAGCTGTTTTTT.

This clonotype was seen a handful of times. The genes are TRBV7-9 and TRBJ2-2, with 9 bases that match TRBD1. The junction had 4 bases not matched to a gene; V was cut back by 5 bases and J by 3 bases. Germline assignment: CDR1 SEHNR and CDR2 FQNEAQ (reference sequence). CDR3 length: 15 residues. DNA for the CDR3: TGTGCCAGCAGCCCCGGACAGGGGCACACCGGGGAGCTGTTTTTT. Its translation: CASSPGQGHTGELFF.